Below are 28 T cell receptor beta chains sequenced from a single sample in a study of CD8+ T cells in alopecia areata (dated by TCRdb to 2016 to 2019). Libraries were built with the immunoSEQ multiplex PCR assay. For TCR sequencing, RNA was extracted from every sample and reverse transcribed into cDNA to serve as template. TCRdb's version of the immuneACCESS table is confined to in-frame rearrangements and falls short of the full clone set. An unresolved V gene accounts for under half of the shortfall where checked; the remainder is of unknown origin. In this sample the table shows 140,000 to 150,000 clones, roughly 50% of which occur a single time. The ten largest clones capture approximately 6.8% of the sample. The specimen sequenced was CD4+ T cells sorted from blood. These receptors were taken from a human donor with alopecia areata.

The rearrangement uses TRBV28 and TRBJ2-1; 7 positions match TRBD1. The CDR3 totals 16 residues. The trim removed 4 bases at V and 8 bases at J, leaving 14 bases unmatched. The germline CDR1 and CDR2 sequences are MDHEN and SYDVKM. The CDR3 DNA follows: TGTGCCAGCAGTTCGCAACCGGGACAGAGAAAGCATGAGCAGTTCTTC. This encodes CASSSQPGQRKHEQFF.

The V and J genes are TRBV5-1 and TRBJ2-7; D is unclear. Germline V gene lookup returns CDR1 SGHRS and CDR2 YFSETQ. CDR3 length: 14 amino acids. Trimming removed 7 bases from V and 0 bases from J, with 14 bases in between. The CDR3 DNA is TGCGCCAGCGGTTTAGGTCTAAGCTCCTACGAGCAGTACTTC. It codes for CASGLGLSSYEQYF.

The chain uses TRBV29-1 and TRBJ2-3; D is possibly TRBD1 (6 bases). The CDR3 totals 15 residues. Between the trimmed V and J ends, which lost 3 bases and 0 bases, there was a span of 13 bases. Germline assignment: CDR1 SQVTM and CDR2 ANQGSEA. The CDR3 bases are TGCAGCGTTGATAAAAGGGACACGAGCACAGATACGCAGTATTTT. Residues: CSVDKRDTSTDTQYF.

This chain connects TRBV2 to TRBJ2-5; TRBD2 matches at 7 bases. This CDR3 spans 13 amino acids. From germline, CDR1 is SNHLY and CDR2 FYNNEI. Trimming removed 7 bases from V and 5 bases from J; junction bases left unmatched: 7. The CDR3 spells CASKGGRGETQYF. The CDR3 DNA sequence: TGTGCCAGCAAGGGAGGGAGAGGGGAGACCCAGTACTTC.

This clone turned up a few times. DNA of the CDR3: TGTGCCAGCAGCTCCCCAGTCCACAATGAGCAGTTCTTC. Protein: CASSSPVHNEQFF. The chain carries TRBV7-3 and TRBJ2-1; D gene unclear. Germline V gene lookup returns CDR1 SGHTA and CDR2 FQGTGA. V was shortened by 4 bases and J by 5 bases, with 9 bases between the two germline ends. The CDR3 contains 13 residues.

The chain combines TRBV28 with TRBJ1-4, with D unresolved. CDR1 is MDHEN, CDR2 SYDVKM, per germline. The CDR3 length is 12 residues. The V and J ends lost 2 bases and 8 bases respectively, with 6 bases between them. The CDR3: CASSLIREKLFF. CDR3 DNA: TGTGCCAGCAGTTTAATTCGGGAAAAACTGTTTTTT.

The chain links TRBV29-1 to TRBJ2-1; no reliable D call. The V gene's germline CDR1 is SQVTM and CDR2 ANQGSEA. CDR3 length: 15 residues. V lost 3 bases to trimming and J lost 4 bases, with 16 bases between them. As DNA, the CDR3 is TGCAGCGTTGACAGGCCCCCCACCAATTACAATGAGCAGTTCTTC. Translation: CSVDRPPTNYNEQFF.

This clone has only a few counts. This sequence joins TRBV29-1 and TRBJ1-4, with D possibly being TRBD1 (6 bases). This CDR3 region has 11 residues. Between the trimmed V and J ends, which lost 3 bases and 11 bases, there was a span of 10 bases. CDR1 SQVTM and CDR2 ANQGSEA come from the germline V gene. CDR3 DNA: TGCAGCGTTGACGAGGGGGATAAACTGTTTTTT. Its translation: CSVDEGDKLFF.

The chain employs TRBV28 and TRBJ1-1; D may be TRBD1 (6 bases). The CDR3 loop spans 11 amino acids. Trimming cost V 4 bases and J 8 bases, with 8 bases left between them. Germline V lookup: CDR1 MDHEN, CDR2 SYDVKM. In nucleotides, the CDR3 is TGTGCCAGCAGTTATACAGGGGAAGCTTTCTTT. Amino acid sequence: CASSYTGEAFF.

This chain connects TRBV2 to TRBJ2-1; 13 positions match TRBD2. The trim removed 6 bases at V and 9 bases at J, leaving 8 bases unmatched. Per germline, CDR1 SNHLY and CDR2 FYNNEI. CDR3 length equals 15 residues. The CDR3 nucleotides are TGTGCCAGCAGCGGGACTAGCGGGGCGGTGGGTGAGCAGTTCTTC. The encoded protein is CASSGTSGAVGEQFF. Full variable domain (missing parts from reference TRBV2 and TRBJ2-1): EPEVTQTPSHQVTQMGQEVILRCVPISNHLYFYWYRQILGQKVEFLVSFYNNEISEKSEIFDDQFSVERPDGSNFTLKIRSTKLEDSAMYFCASSGTSGAVGEQFFGPGTRLTVL.

The J gene is TRBJ2-5, the V gene TRBV2; D unresolved. The CDR3 totals 15 residues. The germline CDR1 and CDR2 sequences are SNHLY and FYNNEI. V was trimmed by 6 bases and J by 7 bases, leaving 21 bases between them. The CDR3 nucleotides are TGTGCCAGCAGACCTAATGAAGGCCCCACCTCGACCCAGTACTTC. Translation: CASRPNEGPTSTQYF. Complete variable domain (other parts from reference TRBV2 and TRBJ2-5): EPEVTQTPSHQVTQMGQEVILRCVPISNHLYFYWYRQILGQKVEFLVSFYNNEISEKSEIFDDQFSVERPDGSNFTLKIRSTKLEDSAMYFCASRPNEGPTSTQYFGPGTRLLVL.

The chain carries TRBV2 and TRBJ2-3; tentative D call: TRBD2 (5 bases). Trimming stripped 3 bases from V and 3 bases from J, with 7 bases between. Looked up from germline, CDR1 is SNHLY and CDR2 is FYNNEI. CDR3 length: 13 amino acids. The CDR3: CASSDGGTDTQYF. CDR3 coding DNA: TGTGCCAGCAGTGATGGCGGGACAGATACGCAGTATTTT.

This clone appeared a few times. The V gene is TRBV7-3, the J gene TRBJ2-1; D not resolved. The CDR3 runs 14 residues. The germline V gene encodes CDR1 SGHTA and CDR2 FQGTGA. Trimming took off 6 bases at V and 5 bases at J, with 14 bases between the two ends. This CDR3 is CASRRTHSDNEQFF. In nucleotides, the CDR3 is TGTGCCAGCAGGAGGACCCACTCAGACAATGAGCAGTTCTTC.

This clone has only a few counts. At one end, the junction sequence differs from germline, possibly due to a read error. The rearrangement joins TRBV18 to TRBJ2-4; 9 bases are shared with TRBD1. Germline V CDR1 and CDR2: KGHSH, LQKENI. This CDR3 is 13 amino acids long. CDR3 sequence (DNA): TGTGCCAGCTCACAGGGGGACAGGGACACAAGGAACTTC. Translating it yields CASSQGDRDTRNF. The full variable domain, in which reference TRBV18 and TRBJ2-4 provide the parts outside the CDR3, is NAGVMQNPRHLVRRRGQEARLRCSPMKGHSHVYWYRQLPEEGLKFMVYLQKENIIDESGMPKERFSAEFPKEGPSILRIQQVVRGDSAAYFCASSQGDRDTRNFGAGTRLSVL.

The rearrangement links TRBV2 to TRBJ1-5; D gene ambiguous. Trimming took 7 bases from V and 3 from J, leaving 10 bases between them. CDR3 length equals 13 residues. CDR1 is SNHLY, CDR2 FYNNEI, per germline. CDR3 amino acids: CASTTKNNQPQHF. Here the CDR3 DNA reads TGTGCCAGCACCACCAAGAACAATCAGCCCCAGCATTTT.

CDR3 protein: CASSPDRMNTEAFF. CDR3 nucleotides: TGCGCCAGCAGCCCGGACAGGATGAACACTGAAGCTTTCTTT. The V and J genes are TRBV5-1 and TRBJ1-1; 7 positions agree with TRBD1. This CDR3 comprises 14 residues. V shed 4 bases and J 0 bases; nucleotides not matched to a gene: 3. The germline V gene has CDR1 SGHRS and CDR2 YFSETQ.

The chain employs TRBV29-1 and TRBJ2-1; TRBD2 agrees at 7 bases. J gave up 9 bases and V 4 bases, and 18 bases lay outside the gene matches. Germline V gives CDR1 SQVTM, CDR2 ANQGSEA. This CDR3 region has 16 residues. The CDR3 region is CSVGGGTRELTIEQFF. DNA of the CDR3: TGCAGCGTTGGCGGGGGTACCCGGGAGCTGACAATTGAGCAGTTCTTC.

This rearrangement joins TRBV29-1 to TRBJ1-1; D gene unclear. Trimming stripped 6 bases from V and 4 bases from J, with 12 bases between. The germline V gene has CDR1 SQVTM and CDR2 ANQGSEA. The CDR3 sequence is 12 residues long. For the CDR3, the DNA is TGCAGCGTCGATGAGCTTTCCACTGAAGCTTTCTTT. It translates to CSVDELSTEAFF. Together with reference TRBV29-1 and TRBJ1-1, the CDR3 gives the full variable domain: SAVISQKPSRDICQRGTSLTIQCQVDSQVTMMFWYRQQPGQSLTLIATANQGSEATYESGFVIDKFPISRPNLTFSTLTVSNMSPEDSSIYLCSVDELSTEAFFGQGTRLTVV.

The chain links TRBV5-1 to TRBJ2-1, with 7 bases aligning to TRBD2. Trimming removed 1 base from V and 2 bases from J; junction bases left unmatched: 6. Per the germline V gene, CDR1 is SGHRS and CDR2 is YFSETQ. The CDR3 runs 16 residues. The CDR3 DNA reads as TGCGCCAGCAGCTTGTCTGGGGGAGGGGCCTACAATGAGCAGTTCTTC. This gives the protein CASSLSGGGAYNEQFF.

This clone was detected once. This chain links TRBV30 with TRBJ1-1, with D uncertain. V was shortened by 3 bases and J by 6 bases, with 17 bases between the two germline ends. The CDR3 contains 14 residues. The germline gives CDR1 GTSNPN, CDR2 SVGIG (reference sequence). CDR3 sequence reads: CAWRALHVSAEAFF. The CDR3, as DNA: TGTGCCTGGAGGGCGCTTCACGTGTCCGCTGAAGCTTTCTTT.

The V call is TRBV29-1, the J call TRBJ2-7; 14 positions match TRBD2. Germline CDR1 SQVTM, CDR2 ANQGSEA. The CDR3 is made up of 14 amino acids. Germline trimming cut 4 bases from V and 10 bases from J; bases unmatched to any gene: 9. CDR3 nucleotides: TGCAGCGTTGGCCCGGGACTAGCGGGAGTGGCACAGTACTTC. Its protein product is CSVGPGLAGVAQYF.

This clone appeared a few times. This chain connects TRBV30 to TRBJ2-3, with TRBD2 matching over 10 bases. This CDR3 contains 15 residues. V gave up 4 bases and J gave up 4 bases; unmatched junction bases: 8. Germline assignment: CDR1 GTSNPN and CDR2 SVGIG (reference sequence). CDR3 sequence: CAWTNLGLAADTQYF. In nucleotides, the CDR3 is TGTGCCTGGACCAATCTCGGACTAGCGGCAGATACGCAGTATTTT.

This clone has just a few counts. The chain has TRBV29-1 and TRBJ1-5; possibly TRBD1 for D (5 bases). Per the germline V gene, CDR1 is SQVTM and CDR2 is ANQGSEA. The CDR3 has 13 residues. V was pared by 5 bases and J by 5 bases, with 13 bases between. The CDR3 spells CSVRGGGDQPQHF. The DNA of the CDR3 is TGCAGCGTTAGAGGAGGAGGGGATCAGCCCCAGCATTTT.

The V gene is TRBV23-1, the J gene TRBJ1-2; D not resolved. TRBV23-1 carries the ORF label, with uncertain function. V shed 8 bases and J shed 4 bases, with 20 bases lying between them. The CDR3 length is 15 residues. The DNA of the CDR3 is TGCGCCAGCGATCCGAGGGCAGGAGAAGCCTATGGCTACACCTTC. This encodes CASDPRAGEAYGYTF.

This clone was observed a handful of times. This sequence joins TRBV4-1 and TRBJ2-7, with D perhaps assigned TRBD1 or TRBD2 (5 bases each). Germline V gene data show CDR1 as MGHRA and CDR2 as YSYEKL. V lost 2 bases, J lost 10 bases, and 18 bases lay in between. This CDR3 comprises 14 residues. The CDR3 spells CASSQLGRASRQYF. CDR3 DNA: TGCGCCAGCAGCCAATTGGGACGGGCCAGTCGTCAGTACTTC.

This sequence joins TRBV6-5 and TRBJ2-1; TRBD1 matches 8 bases. J gave up 14 bases and V 0 bases, and 6 bases lay outside the gene matches. This CDR3 comprises 13 residues. The germline CDR1 and CDR2 sequences are MNHEY and SVGAGI. The CDR3 loop is CASSYSTNRGEFF. The CDR3 coding sequence is TGTGCCAGCAGTTACTCAACCAACAGGGGGGAGTTCTTC.

The V and J genes are TRBV28 and TRBJ1-5; D gene ambiguous. The V end was cut by 8 bases, the J end by 6 bases, with 8 bases between. Germline CDR1 is MDHEN and CDR2 is SYDVKM. The CDR3 is made up of 11 amino acids. CDR3 in amino acids: CASGGPQPQHF. DNA of the CDR3: TGTGCCAGCGGAGGCCCTCAGCCCCAGCATTTT.

CDR3 in amino acids: CASSPITGTVGGYTF. The CDR3 coding sequence is TGTGCCAGCTCACCCATAACCGGGACAGTTGGTGGCTACACCTTC. V gene TRBV18 combines with J gene TRBJ1-2, with 7 bases aligning to TRBD1. This CDR3 comprises 15 residues. CDR1 KGHSH and CDR2 LQKENI come from the germline V gene. With V trimmed by 3 bases and J by 7 bases, 11 bases remained unmatched.